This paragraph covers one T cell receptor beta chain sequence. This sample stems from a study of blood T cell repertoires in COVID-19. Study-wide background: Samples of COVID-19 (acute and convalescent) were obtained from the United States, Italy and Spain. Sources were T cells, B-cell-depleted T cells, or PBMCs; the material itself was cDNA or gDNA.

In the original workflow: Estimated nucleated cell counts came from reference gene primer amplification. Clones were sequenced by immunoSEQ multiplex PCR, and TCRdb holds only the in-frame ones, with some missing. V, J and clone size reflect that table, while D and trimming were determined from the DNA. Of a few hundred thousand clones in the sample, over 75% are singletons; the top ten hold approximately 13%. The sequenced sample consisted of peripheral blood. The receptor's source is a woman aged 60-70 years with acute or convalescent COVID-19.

CDR3 sequence (DNA): TGTGCCAGCAGCGAACAGGGGAAAGCTAATGAAAAACTGTTTTTT. Its protein product is CASSEQGKANEKLFF. The chain joins TRBV9 to TRBJ1-4, with 7 bases aligning to TRBD1. The germline gives CDR1 SGDLS, CDR2 YYNGEE. The CDR3 has 15 residues. V lost 3 bases to trimming and J lost 3 bases; unmatched junction nucleotides: 5.